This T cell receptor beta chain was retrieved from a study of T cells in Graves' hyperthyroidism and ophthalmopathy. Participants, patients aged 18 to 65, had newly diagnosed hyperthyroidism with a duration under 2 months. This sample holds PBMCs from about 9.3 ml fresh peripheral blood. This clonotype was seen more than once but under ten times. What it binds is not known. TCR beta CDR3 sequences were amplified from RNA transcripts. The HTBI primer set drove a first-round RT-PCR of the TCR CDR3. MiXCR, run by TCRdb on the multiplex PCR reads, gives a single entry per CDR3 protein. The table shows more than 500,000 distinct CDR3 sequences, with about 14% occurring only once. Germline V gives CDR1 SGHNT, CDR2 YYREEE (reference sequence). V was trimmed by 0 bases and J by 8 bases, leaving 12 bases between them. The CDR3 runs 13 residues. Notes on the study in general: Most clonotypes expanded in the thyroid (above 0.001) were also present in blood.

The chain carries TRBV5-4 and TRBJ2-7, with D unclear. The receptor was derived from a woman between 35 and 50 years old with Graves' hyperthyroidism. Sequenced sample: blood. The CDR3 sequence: CASSLVAEDQQYF. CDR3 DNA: TGTGCCAGCAGCTTGGTCGCGGAAGACCAGCAGTACTTC.